This TCR beta chain comes out of a study of T cell responses to AZD1222 COVID-19 vaccine. As for this clone: The antigen is unknown.

Some clones are missing from TCRdb's copy, which holds only in-frame ones; the method was immunoSEQ multiplex PCR. The sample holds approximately 120,000 clones; 87% are singletons and the top ten take roughly an eighth. The germline gives CDR1 ENHRY, CDR2 SYGVKD. CDR3 size: 15 residues. Losses at the gene ends were 4 bases for V and 9 bases for J; bases not matched to a gene: 7. The study's findings and limits: Researchers report vaccine-associated CD4 TCRs spanning spike, with dominance at 160-218 and 743-854. Possibly, clonal diversity was underestimated; donors were largely white British and included more females.

The sequence was obtained from an adult in good health. The genes are TRBV10-3 and TRBJ2-1; 12 nucleotides agree with TRBD1. The sequencing here drew on peripheral blood, taken on day 0 of AZD1222 vaccination. CDR3 in amino acids: CAISGPGQGAGEQFF. The CDR3 nucleotides are TGTGCCATCAGTGGTCCGGGACAGGGGGCTGGTGAGCAGTTCTTC.